The clone carrying this TCR beta chain was observed at least ten times. The data were taken from a study of T cells after posttransplantation cyclophosphamide. Germline V gene data show CDR1 as WSHSY and CDR2 as SAAADI. The trim removed 0 bases at V and 7 bases at J, leaving 7 bases unmatched. CDR3 length: 16 residues. Using immunoSEQ multiplex PCR, the repertoire was profiled, and TCRdb retains in-frame clones only, with some absent. The repertoire consists of around 34,000 clones, none detected only once. The sequencing input was PBMCs. The clonotype originates from a man aged 50 to 59 in good health, CMV-negative, and a related stem cell transplant donor. The V call is TRBV10-2, the J call TRBJ2-1, with TRBD2 matching over 9 bases. CDR3 sequence (DNA): TGCGCCAGCAGTGAGTCTGGCCTAGCGGGACGGAATGAGCAGTTCTTC. Translated, it gives CASSESGLAGRNEQFF.